This is a list of T cell receptor beta chains from one sample in a study of metastatic and nonmetastatic thyroid tumors. TCRdb re-clonotyped the PCR reads through MiXCR. There are 24,000 or so clones in the sample; over 10% occur only once, and around 5% lies in the top ten. The sample taken for sequencing was blood. The receptors shown here come from a female donor with papillary thyroid cancer or a benign thyroid nodule (not recorded which). Some clones in this sample may be carry-over from other donors' samples. CDR3s include the opening cysteine and the closing phenylalanine or tryptophan. The D gene is left open where the match is weak. Only some rows state a clone size, as once, few, many or a class for expanded clones.

j_gene	abundance	v_gene	d_gene	CDR3aa	CDR3nt
TRBJ2-2	many	TRBV11-2	NA	CASSPGSRGELFF	TGTGCCAGCAGCCCCGGGAGCCGCGGGGAGCTGTTTTTT
TRBJ1-2	medium-sized	TRBV2	TRBD1	CASSEWGRGRDGYTF	TGTGCCAGCAGTGAATGGGGCAGGGGGCGTGATGGCTACACCTTC
TRBJ2-3	many	TRBV5-4	TRBD2	CASSWTSGSRPDTQYF	TGTGCCAGCAGCTGGACTAGCGGGAGTCGCCCAGATACGCAGTATTTT
TRBJ2-1	many	TRBV7-7	NA	CASSSGPISSYNEQFF	TGTGCTAGCAGCTCTGGGCCTATCAGCTCCTACAATGAGCAGTTCTTC
TRBJ2-1	many	TRBV18	TRBD2	CASSPTTSGYNEQFF	TGTGCCAGCTCACCAACAACTAGCGGTTACAATGAGCAGTTCTTC
TRBJ1-6	many	TRBV7-6	TRBD1	CASSPQGGPGSPLHF	TGTGCCAGCAGCCCCCAGGGGGGGCCAGGTTCACCCCTCCACTTT
TRBJ2-1	many	TRBV19	NA	CATRAGAVDNEQFF	TGTGCCACGAGGGCAGGGGCGGTCGACAATGAGCAGTTCTTC
TRBJ1-4	many	TRBV2	NA	CASSDEHEKLFF	TGTGCCAGCAGTGACGAACATGAAAAACTGTTTTTT
TRBJ2-5	many	TRBV28	NA	CASSFHGETQYF	TGTGCCAGCAGTTTCCATGGCGAGACCCAGTACTTC
TRBJ1-1	few	TRBV28	TRBD1	CVSSGEGTGCAEEAFF	TGTGTCAGCAGTGGCGAAGGGACAGGGTGCGCGGAGGAAGCTTTCTTT
TRBJ2-2	many	TRBV6-1	NA	CASQTIDTGELFF	TGTGCCAGCCAGACGATAGACACCGGGGAGCTGTTTTTT
TRBJ2-6	many	TRBV6-1	NA	CASSEARSGANVLTF	TGTGCCAGCAGTGAAGCGCGCTCTGGGGCCAACGTCCTGACTTTC
TRBJ2-1	many	TRBV5-1	NA	CASSPDLYEQFF	TGCGCCAGCAGCCCTGACTTGTATGAGCAGTTCTTC
TRBJ1-4	many	TRBV20-1	NA	CSAEGTSNEKLFF	TGCAGTGCGGAGGGGACCTCTAATGAAAAACTGTTTTTT
TRBJ2-3	many	TRBV2	TRBD2	CASTRTNRGSSGVTQYF	TGTGCCAGCACCCGAACTAACCGGGGGTCTAGCGGGGTTACGCAGTATTTT
TRBJ2-7	medium-sized	TRBV20-1	TRBD2	CSARGLAGVRYEQYF	TGCAGTGCTAGGGGACTAGCGGGAGTTCGATACGAGCAGTACTTC
TRBJ2-3	many	TRBV7-9	NA	CASSRQSSWGTDTQYF	TGTGCCAGCAGCCGACAGTCGTCTTGGGGCACAGATACGCAGTATTTT
TRBJ2-1	many	TRBV19	NA	CASSMGPAVNEQFF	TGTGCCAGTAGTATGGGCCCCGCCGTTAATGAGCAGTTCTTC
TRBJ1-5	many	TRBV20-1	NA	CSASQGGLGQPQHF	TGCAGTGCTTCACAGGGCGGTCTGGGTCAGCCCCAGCATTTT
TRBJ2-2	many	TRBV29-1	NA	CSPLGTGELFF	TGCAGCCCTCTGGGGACCGGGGAGCTGTTTTTT
TRBJ1-5	many	TRBV10-3	TRBD1	CAISEEQGGQPQHF	TGTGCCATCAGTGAGGAACAGGGGGGACAGCCCCAGCATTTT
TRBJ2-3	NA	TRBV12-3/TRBV12-4	NA	CASSSPSWGAIKDTQYF	TGTGCCAGCAGTTCACCCTCCTGGGGGGCCATAAAAGATACGCAGTATTTT
TRBJ2-7	many	TRBV5-6	TRBD1	CASSLGQGVGYEQYF	TGTGCCAGCAGCTTGGGACAGGGTGTTGGCTACGAGCAGTACTTC
TRBJ2-1	many	TRBV20-1	TRBD2	CSARDRTSHNEQFF	TGCAGTGCTAGAGACCGGACTAGCCACAATGAGCAGTTCTTC
TRBJ2-7	many	TRBV20-1	TRBD1	CSARDPRTGGSYEQYF	TGCAGTGCTAGGGACCCACGGACAGGGGGTTCCTACGAGCAGTACTTC
TRBJ2-3	many	TRBV20-1	NA	CSAKWRTGTDTQYF	TGCAGTGCTAAGTGGAGGACAGGCACAGATACGCAGTATTTT
TRBJ2-2	many	TRBV5-1	TRBD1	CASSGTVNTGELFF	TGCGCCAGCAGCGGGACAGTGAACACCGGGGAGCTGTTTTTT
TRBJ2-1	many	TRBV11-2	TRBD2	CASSLLPSGVYNEQFF	TGTGCCAGCAGCTTACTCCCTAGCGGGGTCTACAATGAGCAGTTCTTC
TRBJ2-1	NA	TRBV5-6	TRBD2	CASSLEGLAEVNEQFF	TGTGCCAGCAGCTTGGAGGGACTAGCGGAGGTCAATGAGCAGTTCTTC
TRBJ2-7	few	TRBV6-1	TRBD2	CASSVASGSSYDQYF	TGTGCCAGCAGTGTAGCTAGCGGTAGCTCCTACGATCAGTACTTC
TRBJ1-4	many	TRBV5-1	TRBD1	CASSSGQINEKLFF	TGCGCCAGCAGCTCGGGACAGATTAATGAAAAACTGTTTTTT
TRBJ2-1	many	TRBV19	TRBD2	CASSKGLAGRQYNEQFF	TGTGCCAGTAGTAAGGGACTAGCGGGCCGTCAGTACAATGAGCAGTTCTTC
TRBJ2-7	many	TRBV5-6	TRBD1	CASSTSDRPRRIQYF	TGTGCCAGCAGCACCTCGGACAGGCCGAGGAGGATTCAGTACTTC
TRBJ2-1	many	TRBV9	TRBD2	CASSDGTSGSYEQFF	TGTGCCAGCAGCGACGGGACTAGCGGGAGCTATGAGCAGTTCTTC
TRBJ1-2	few	TRBV6-1	NA	CASTGDFYGHTF	TGTGCCAGCACGGGGGACTTCTATGGCCACACCTTC
TRBJ1-4	many	TRBV19	NA	CASSWGTTNEKLFF	TGTGCCAGCTCCTGGGGGACAACTAATGAAAAACTGTTTTTT
TRBJ2-7	NA	TRBV7-6	TRBD2	CASSLVGGGEQYF	TGTGCCAGCAGCTTAGTCGGGGGGGGCGAGCAGTACTTC
TRBJ2-3	many	TRBV27	TRBD2	CASSILAGVDTQYF	TGTGCCAGCAGTATACTAGCGGGAGTAGATACGCAGTATTTT
TRBJ2-5	many	TRBV19	NA	CASSIGLRETQYF	TGTGCCAGTAGTATCGGGTTGAGGGAGACCCAGTACTTC
TRBJ2-5	many	TRBV19	NA	CASSVGTQIQETQYF	TGTGCCAGTAGTGTCGGGACACAAATTCAAGAGACCCAGTACTTC
TRBJ2-1	many	TRBV12-5	TRBD2	CASGLVKPPLAGGPYNEQFF	TGTGCTAGTGGTTTGGTAAAACCCCCACTAGCGGGAGGCCCATACAATGAGCAGTTCTTC
TRBJ2-2	medium-sized	TRBV7-2	TRBD2	CASSLTGGSAGGTGELFF	TGTGCCAGCAGCTTAACTGGCGGCTCAGCGGGAGGCACCGGGGAGCTGTTTTTT
TRBJ1-5	many	TRBV6-6	NA	CASSYSVGNQPQHF	TGTGCCAGCAGTTACTCCGTTGGAAATCAGCCCCAGCATTTT
TRBJ2-1	many	TRBV10-3	NA	CAISESVDYNEQFF	TGTGCCATCAGTGAGTCGGTAGACTACAATGAGCAGTTCTTC
TRBJ2-1	many	TRBV12-3/TRBV12-4	NA	CASSHLYFTAYNEQFF	TGTGCCAGCAGTCACCTTTATTTCACGGCCTACAATGAGCAGTTCTTC
TRBJ2-5	many	TRBV30	NA	CAWSEGETQYF	TGTGCCTGGAGTGAGGGGGAGACCCAGTACTTC
TRBJ1-2	many	TRBV7-9	NA	CATQGEGYGCTF	NA